This T cell receptor (beta chain) was sequenced during a study of regulatory T cells in long-lasting Graves disease (dated by TCRdb to the early 2020s). Regarding the study in general: Patients with newly diagnosed Graves' disease had been on antithyroid drugs for under 3 months. Patients with persistent Graves' disease were compared with patients with newly diagnosed Graves' disease using TCR sequencing and RNA sequencing of peripheral blood. The study was conducted in China and was registered as a clinical trial. A total of some 35 samples underwent TCR sequencing, from about 13 patients with persistent Graves' disease and 20 or so patients with newly diagnosed Graves' disease.

Taken with the paper, the label for time point translates to: newly diagnosed GD, antithyroid drugs for less than 3 months. For both TCR sequencing and RNA sequencing, RNA was extracted from PBMCs using TRIzol. The diagnosis of Graves' disease followed American Thyroid Association guidelines. The patients came from an endocrinology department in Xi'an, China. Each patient gave about 9.1 milliliters of peripheral blood, collected in an EDTA anticoagulant tube. Ficoll Paque Plus density gradient separation was used to isolate PBMCs, and no further T cell sorting was performed. An Agilent 2100 Bioanalyzer and agarose gel were used to assess RNA quality, and a NanoDrop 2000 was used to measure RNA concentration. This clonotype has at least ten counts. The target of this receptor is not known. No much larger clone is present one base from it, and per-base qualities are unavailable. Study-level results and caveats: Only peripheral blood was studied, because thyroid tissue, the primary lesion, was inaccessible. Persistent Graves' disease patients showed lower TCR Shannon entropy and fewer highly expanded clones than newly diagnosed patients, suggesting clonal expansion. Only the TCR beta chain was sequenced and analyzed. Persistent patients shared more public clonotypes among themselves (under 3,000) than newly diagnosed patients did (approximately 970). As a limitation, the authors acknowledged that the small sample size may reduce accuracy.

Receptor amplification or capture employed multiplex PCR. Sequencing was performed on an Illumina HiSeq 4000. TCR beta libraries were built with iRepertoire HTBI primers and Arm-PCR amplification of CDR3 regions. PCR products were gel purified before sequencing. In the source study's methods: Gene usage analysis of CDR3 amino acid clonotypes relied on the roughly 60 TRBV and over 13 TRBJ segments identified across samples. COPE and FqMerger were used to merge the filtered high-quality paired reads into contigs. BLAST was used to align contigs to IMGT TRBV, TRBD and TRBJ reference genes, and CDR3 was defined according to IMGT. Any clonotype with a frequency above 0.1% was classified as a highly expanded clone. Shannon entropy served as the measure of repertoire diversity, while the Gini coefficient captured V-J evenness. Public clonotypes were defined as clonotypes shared by more than one individual. TCRdb passed the public sequencing reads through fastp at Q25 and MiXCR, retaining productive beta sequences. Identical CDR3 protein sequences are pooled into one entry, listed with their most common genes and DNA. TCRdb, rather than the study authors, made the V and J calls. The sample table holds around 250,000 distinct CDR3 sequences, of which under 20% were seen once. Of the sample, about 15% falls within the top ten clones.

This same sample was also taken into another study, of T cells in Graves' hyperthyroidism and ophthalmopathy. That second publication adds: Stable Graves' hyperthyroidism was defined as the absence of progression to ophthalmopathy over 18 months of follow-up. Hyperthyroidism patients were aged 18 to 65 years and newly diagnosed, with disease duration of less than 2 months. The study excluded patients with uncontrolled infections, other autoimmune diseases, pregnancy or lactation. Diagnoses were based on clinical symptoms, serum thyroxine and TRAb, thyroid ultrasound and orbital computed tomography. A first-round RT-PCR of the TCR CDR3 used the HTBI primer set with the Qiagen OneStep RT-PCR kit. Most expanded thyroid clonotypes (frequency above 0.001) were also found in blood, which suggests that blood repertoires may mirror thyroid immune responses. Ophthalmopathy was separated from stable hyperthyroidism by a 13 V-J signature model, with 87.88% sensitivity and about 81% specificity obtained in cross-validation and 80%/75% obtained in testing. In validation, progression to ophthalmopathy was predicted by the model with 70.59% sensitivity and 72.22% specificity, a median of about 6.8 months before onset. To identify distinguishing TCR V-J signatures, a discovery cohort of 95 to 100 patients was used, comprising roughly 45 with Graves' ophthalmopathy and 57 with stable Graves' hyperthyroidism. Whether ophthalmopathy could be predicted prospectively was tested in an independent validation cohort made up of under 20 hyperthyroidism patients plus 17 patients who later progressed to ophthalmopathy. The roughly 94 discovery patients were randomly split 7:3 into training and test sets. The study also compared thyroid tissue and blood T-cell repertoires from a handful of Graves' hyperthyroidism patients. After sampling, hyperthyroidism patients received methimazole starting at 30 mg daily, and ophthalmopathy patients received high-dose intravenous methylprednisolone. Libraries were constructed in a second round of multiplex PCR, after which size selection and purification were performed. Sequencing of the libraries was done on an Illumina HiSeq2000 using paired-end 100 bp reads. Raw data were processed with SOAPnuke, discarding reads with adapters, uncalled bases, mean Phred below 15, or no exact constant-primer or identifier match. High-quality paired reads were merged with COPE v1.2.5, and unique nucleotide sequences were defined as clonotypes. MiTCR v1.1 was used to align clonotypes to the IMGT TRBV, TRBD and TRBJ reference segments. Analysis was restricted to V-J combinations with a frequency above 0.0001, which covered roughly 99% of repertoires. A TCS score was defined as the ratio between F50 (clonal expansion) and ExV (chaos), using BLOSUM62-based TCRdist between CDR3 peptides within each V-J. Welch's t-statistics and random forest reduced 500 to 650 V-J features to 13, which were used in a naive Bayes classifier (R e1071). No statistical method was used to fix the sample size in advance, and group allocation was not hidden from the investigators. According to the paper, TCR Vbeta CDR3 sequencing was carried out on over 130 peripheral blood samples, which came from 40 to 45 ophthalmopathy, 70 to 80 hyperthyroidism and about 17 progressor patients.

The material sequenced was peripheral blood mononuclear cells (PBMCs), taken at new diagnosis, from a patient treated with antithyroid drugs. The clonotype comes from a woman between 25 and 40 years old with Graves disease. Donor details come from another sample of the same person, matched by shared clones.

The DNA reads TGTGCCAGCAGTGGAGGGAAGGTCTCTGGAAACACCATATATTTT. Its protein reads: CASSGGKVSGNTIYF. The V and J genes are TRBV2 and TRBJ1-3, with the D gene not confidently named. V is shortened by 4 bases, J by 0 bases, and the region joining them spans 10 bases. From cysteine to phenylalanine, the CDR3 is 15 amino acids long. Only CDR3 DNA is held: 45 bases, read in frame from base 1. CDR1 and CDR2, per the germline V gene, are SNHLY and FYNNEI.